The 20 T cell receptor beta chains reported below all come from one sample, sequenced in a study of CD8+CD57+ T cells in acquired aplastic anemia. TCR beta VDJ and CDR3 were profiled, and genomic DNA was the template. TCRdb called the reads again in MiXCR, with one record for every CDR3 protein. The sample includes 200,000 to 250,000 distinct CDR3 sequences, 65% of them seen just once. Flow cytometry had shown expanded CD8+CD57+ cells in the patients chosen for sequencing. The source material was sorted CD4+, CD8+, or CD8+CD57+ T cells (not recorded which) from PBMCs. These receptors originate from a human donor with aplastic anemia.

This clonotype was seen ten or more times. The CDR3 spells CASSGYGLGHTLDTQYF. The CDR3 nucleotides read TGTGCCAGCAGTGGATATGGACTGGGCCACACGTTGGATACGCAGTATTTT. This rearrangement joins TRBV2 to TRBJ2-3; D is perhaps TRBD2 (5 bases). The CDR3 extends over 17 amino acids. Germline CDR1 SNHLY, CDR2 FYNNEI. The V end lost 4 bases, the J end lost 6 bases, and 23 bases lay between the germline ends.

Regarding this clonotype: Sequence at one end of the junction differs from germline and may be a read error. This chain uses TRBV6-4 with TRBJ2-2; 7 positions match TRBD2. Germline V gene data show CDR1 as MRHNA and CDR2 as SNTAGT. The length of the CDR3 is 16 residues. The CDR3 nucleotides are TGTGCCACCAGTGACCACCAGGGAGGGGACACCGGGGAGCTGTTTTTT. Translation: CATSDHQGGDTGELFF.

The sample holds a few counts of this clonotype. The V and J genes are TRBV20-1 and TRBJ2-1; perhaps TRBD1 as D (6 bases). The V gene's germline CDR1 is DFQATT and CDR2 SNEGSKA (reference sequence). V was trimmed by 1 base and J by 4 bases, leaving 20 bases between them. The CDR3 covers 17 residues. The CDR3 here is CSARGGQHSVTYNEQFF. As DNA, the CDR3 is TGCAGTGCTAGAGGAGGACAGCACAGCGTGACATACAATGAGCAGTTCTTC.

The chain employs TRBV20-1 and TRBJ2-1; D is undetermined. V lost 3 bases and J lost 8, with 11 bases in between. Per the germline V gene, CDR1 is DFQATT and CDR2 is SNEGSKA (reference sequence). The CDR3 extends over 12 amino acids. Written as DNA, the CDR3 is TGCAGTGCTAGGCGTCAAGACGATGAGCAGTTCTTC. It encodes CSARRQDDEQFF.

The chain combines TRBV7-2 with TRBJ2-7; 8 bases map to TRBD2. Germline V gene sequence: CDR1 SGHTA, CDR2 FQGNSA. The CDR3 is 15 amino acids. V lost 3 bases to trimming and J lost 2 bases; unmatched junction nucleotides: 6. CDR3 nucleotides: TGTGCCAGCAGCTTGCTACGGGGGGGTGCCTACGAGCAGTACTTC. It translates to CASSLLRGGAYEQYF. The whole variable domain, filled in from reference TRBV7-2 and TRBJ2-7, reads GAGVSQSPSNKVTEKGKDVELRCDPISGHTALYWYRQSLGQGLEFLIYFQGNSAPDKSGLPSDRFSAERTGGSVSTLTIQRTQQEDSAVYLCASSLLRGGAYEQYFGPGTRLTVT.

This rearrangement joins TRBV12-3 or TRBV12-4 to TRBJ2-1, with D uncertain. The CDR3 is 14 residues long. The ends were cut back, 1 base at V and 7 bases at J, with 11 bases in the middle. The CDR3 loop reads CASSLVVVGNEQFF. CDR3 sequence (DNA): TGTGCCAGCAGTTTAGTTGTTGTCGGGAATGAGCAGTTCTTC.

The chain recombines TRBV7-9 with TRBJ1-1; D is unclear. The CDR3 covers 13 residues. Germline CDR1 is SEHNR and CDR2 is FQNEAQ (reference sequence). The V gene lost 5 bases and the J gene lost 1 base, with 8 bases spanning the gap. The CDR3 DNA reads TGTGCCAGCAGCGGAGCGGGGAACACTGAAGCTTTCTTT. Translation gives CASSGAGNTEAFF.

This clonotype was seen once. This is likely a read error, given that the CDR3 carries no conserved phenylalanine or tryptophan at its end. This sequence joins TRBV7-2 and TRBJ2-7; no definite D call. Per the germline V gene, CDR1 is SGHTA and CDR2 is FQGNSA. The V and J ends lost 4 bases and 7 bases respectively, with 17 bases between them. The CDR3 is made up of 14 amino acids. CDR3 in amino acids: CASSWQGGVREQYL. CDR3 bases: TGTGCCAGCAGCTGGCAAGGCGGTGTGAGGGAGCAGTACCTC.

This chain connects TRBV7-9 to TRBJ2-1; 11 bases match TRBD1. Germline values: CDR1 SEHNR, CDR2 FQNEAQ (reference sequence). The CDR3 spans 16 residues. The J segment lost 4 bases and the V segment lost 1 base, leaving 3 bases of the junction unmatched. The CDR3 protein is CASSLGRDRGYNEQFF. DNA for the CDR3: TGTGCCAGCAGCTTAGGTCGGGACAGGGGGTACAATGAGCAGTTCTTC.

The chain carries TRBV19 and TRBJ2-7; D possibly corresponds to TRBD2 (5 bases). Germline CDR1 and CDR2: LNHDA and SQIVND (reference sequence). The V gene lost 1 base and the J gene lost 7 bases, with 14 bases spanning the gap. The CDR3 spans 14 residues. The CDR3 here is CASSIGPGFGEQYF. In DNA form, the CDR3 reads TGTGCCAGTAGTATAGGGCCGGGATTTGGGGAGCAGTACTTC. Together with reference TRBV19 and TRBJ2-7, the CDR3 gives the full variable domain: DGGITQSPKYLFRKEGQNVTLSCEQNLNHDAMYWYRQDPGQGLRLIYYSQIVNDFQKGDIAEGYSVSREKKESFPLTVTSAQKNPTAFYLCASSIGPGFGEQYFGPGTRLTVT.

The rearrangement uses TRBV29-1 and TRBJ2-5, with 7 bases lining up with TRBD2. This CDR3 is 18 amino acids long. From germline, CDR1 is SQVTM and CDR2 ANQGSEA. The ends lost 2 bases at V and 13 bases at J; junction bases unmatched: 28. The CDR3 nucleotides read TGCAGCGTTGAACGTGCGGGGCGAGCTGGACTAGGAGGGACCCTGGGGTACTTC. Translation gives CSVERAGRAGLGGTLGYF. Full variable domain (rest looked up from reference TRBV29-1 and TRBJ2-5): SAVISQKPSRDICQRGTSLTIQCQVDSQVTMMFWYRQQPGQSLTLIATANQGSEATYESGFVIDKFPISRPNLTFSTLTVSNMSPEDSSIYLCSVERAGRAGLGGTLGYFGPGTRLLVL.

This clonotype turned up a few times. The chain employs TRBV12-3 or TRBV12-4 and TRBJ2-5; 9 bases fit TRBD2. The CDR3 consists of 14 residues. The trim removed 4 bases at V and 4 bases at J, leaving 4 bases unmatched. CDR3 loop: CASSYSGSGETQYF. The CDR3 nucleotides read TGTGCCAGCAGTTATAGCGGGAGTGGAGAGACCCAGTACTTC.

V gene TRBV25-1 combines with J gene TRBJ2-3; D uncertain. The CDR3 extends over 15 amino acids. Looked up from germline, CDR1 is MGHDK and CDR2 is SYGVNS. V lost 2 bases and J lost 4, with 13 bases in between. This chain's CDR3 is CASSEIRSRADTQYF. DNA of the CDR3: TGTGCCAGCAGTGAAATACGGTCTAGAGCAGATACGCAGTATTTT. Filled out from reference TRBV25-1 and TRBJ2-3, the complete variable domain reads EADIYQTPRYLVIGTGKKITLECSQTMGHDKMYWYQQDPGMELHLIHYSYGVNSTEKGDLSSESTVSRIRTEHFPLTLESARPSHTSQYLCASSEIRSRADTQYFGPGTRLTVL.

The chain links TRBV9 to TRBJ2-3, with TRBD2 matching over 7 bases. The germline V gene has CDR1 SGDLS and CDR2 YYNGEE. J lost 6 bases, V lost 3 bases, and 7 bases had no gene match. This CDR3 spans 14 amino acids. CDR3 DNA sequence: TGTGCCAGCAGCGAGACTAGCTTCGGGGATACGCAGTATTTT. Protein product: CASSETSFGDTQYF.

This clonotype has a handful of counts. The gene calls are TRBV7-2 and TRBJ2-2; no firm D call. With 2 bases removed from V and 8 bases from J, the gap between germline ends came to 9 bases. This CDR3 contains 13 residues. Germline values: CDR1 SGHTA, CDR2 FQGNSA. The CDR3 bases are TGTGCCAGCAGCTTATCCCAGGTGGGGGAGCTGTTTTTT. It is translated as CASSLSQVGELFF.

The V gene is TRBV20-1, the J gene TRBJ2-7, with D hard to call. V lost 0 bases and J 3 bases, leaving 9 bases between the germline ends. The germline V gene has CDR1 DFQATT and CDR2 SNEGSKA (reference sequence). CDR3 length: 13 residues. The CDR3 protein is CSARDGADYEQYF. DNA for the CDR3: TGCAGTGCTAGAGATGGAGCAGACTACGAGCAGTACTTC.

V is TRBV12-3 or TRBV12-4 and J is TRBJ1-3, with D unclear. The CDR3 runs to 15 residues. Trimming left V 6 bases short and J 2 bases short, with 14 bases between. The CDR3 is CASSGASDTGNTIYF. As DNA, the CDR3 is TGTGCCAGCAGCGGAGCGAGTGACACTGGAAACACCATATATTTT.

This clonotype has only one observation. This chain joins TRBV15 and TRBJ1-1; 9 bases match TRBD1. Germline lookup yields CDR1 LNHNV and CDR2 YYDKDF (reference sequence). The CDR3 length is 15 residues. V lost 5 bases, J lost 2 bases, and 6 bases stayed unmatched. CDR3 protein: CATSARDRANTEAFF. In DNA form, the CDR3 reads TGTGCCACCAGCGCCCGGGACAGGGCCAACACTGAAGCTTTCTTT.

This chain joins TRBV7-2 and TRBJ1-4; D uncertain. V lost 4 bases, J lost 5 bases, and 11 bases lay in between. The CDR3 is made up of 14 amino acids. Germline values: CDR1 SGHTA, CDR2 FQGNSA. Here the CDR3 reads CASSSGSTNEKLFF. The CDR3, as DNA: TGTGCCAGCAGCTCCGGATCTACAAATGAAAAACTGTTTTTT.

The J gene is TRBJ1-6, the V gene TRBV19; 10 nucleotides agree with TRBD1. The CDR3 spans 14 residues. Germline V gene sequence: CDR1 LNHDA, CDR2 SQIVND (reference sequence). The trim removed 6 bases at V and 10 bases at J, leaving 6 bases unmatched. The CDR3 protein is CASRKGTGESPLHF. DNA of the CDR3: TGTGCCAGTAGGAAGGGGACAGGGGAGTCACCCCTCCACTTT.